This is a list of T cell receptor beta chains from one sample in a study of shared clonotypes between healthy human individuals. Repertoires were generated with immunoSEQ multiplex PCR, while TCRdb's copy carries only in-frame clones and drops some. The sample has approximately 470,000 clones, more than 75% seen once. Specimen: PBMCs. The source of these receptors is a woman in her thirties or forties in good health. Some clones in this sample may be carry-over from other donors' samples. Both conserved end residues are part of each CDR3. A D gene is named only where the DNA matches it firmly. Where a row states a size, it is once, few, many or the class of an expanded clone; other rows omit it.

d_call	clone_size	j_call	v_call	cdr3_length	cdr3_aa	cdr3_nt
TRBD2	.	TRBJ2-7	TRBV9	16	CASSVDPSGRSSEQYF	TGTGCCAGCAGCGTCGATCCTAGCGGGAGGTCGAGCGAGCAGTACTTC
TRBD2	.	TRBJ2-1	TRBV4-2	16	CASTSQLGLAFGEQFF	TGTGCCAGCACCTCTCAACTGGGACTAGCGTTCGGTGAGCAGTTCTTC
.	.	TRBJ2-7	TRBV5-4	14	CASSWRRGTYEQYF	TGTGCCAGCAGCTGGAGAAGGGGAACCTACGAGCAGTACTTC
.	.	TRBJ2-1	TRBV28	14	CASSFAGSYNEQFF	TGTGCCAGCAGTTTTGCAGGCTCCTACAATGAGCAGTTCTTC
.	.	TRBJ1-1	TRBV19	16	CASRPMSLFMNTEAFF	TGTGCCAGTAGACCCATGTCCCTTTTTATGAACACTGAAGCTTTCTTT
.	.	TRBJ2-3	TRBV9	14	CASSVDASTDTQYF	TGTGCCAGCAGCGTAGACGCTAGCACAGATACGCAGTATTTT
TRBD2	many	TRBJ2-7	TRBV11-2	15	CASSPLAGGPYEQYF	TGTGCCAGCAGCCCACTAGCGGGAGGTCCCTACGAGCAGTACTTC
.	once	TRBJ1-2	TRBV4-2	15	CASSQDLGREYGYTF	TGTGCCAGCAGCCAAGATCTCGGCAGGGAGTATGGCTACACCTTC
.	.	TRBJ1-1	TRBV10-3	14	CAISDKGSNTEAFF	TGTGCCATCAGTGATAAGGGGTCGAACACTGAAGCTTTCTTT
.	.	TRBJ2-7	TRBV2	15	CASSEGAGGTYEQYF	TGTGCCAGCAGTGAAGGGGCGGGCGGTACCTACGAGCAGTACTTC
TRBD2	.	TRBJ2-1	TRBV10-3	14	CAISAGLAGEMPFF	TGTGCCATCAGTGCGGGACTAGCGGGAGAGATGCCGTTCTTC
.	.	TRBJ2-5	TRBV6-1	15	CASSEEGHHQETQYF	TGTGCCAGCAGTGAAGAGGGACACCACCAAGAGACCCAGTACTTC
.	.	TRBJ2-7	TRBV27	15	CASSLSTRGGGWQYF	TGTGCCAGCAGTTTATCCACCCGGGGAGGCGGGTGGCAGTACTTC
TRBD1	.	TRBJ1-1	TRBV15	17	CATSTRGGQGWAAEAFF	TGTGCCACCAGCACCCGGGGTGGACAGGGTTGGGCGGCTGAAGCTTTCTTT
.	few	TRBJ1-3	TRBV29-1	13	CSVELSRGNTIYF	TGCAGCGTTGAACTTAGTAGAGGAAACACCATATATTTT
.	.	TRBJ1-1	TRBV28	16	CASSWDIGGGNTEAFF	TGTGCCAGCAGTTGGGACATAGGGGGGGGGAACACTGAAGCTTTCTTT
.	.	TRBJ2-2	TRBV5-6	14	CASSPQPSSGELFF	TGTGCCAGCAGCCCCCAACCGAGCTCCGGGGAGCTGTTTTTT
.	.	TRBJ1-1	TRBV28	13	CASSSVMNTEAFF	TGTGCCAGCAGTTCCGTCATGAACACTGAAGCTTTCTTT
.	.	TRBJ2-1	TRBV30	15	CAWTPYAVTYNEQFF	TGTGCCTGGACGCCCTATGCGGTTACCTACAATGAGCAGTTCTTC
.	.	TRBJ2-1	TRBV6-1	15	CASSWDKSSYNEQFF	TGTGCCAGCAGTTGGGACAAGAGCTCCTACAATGAGCAGTTCTTC